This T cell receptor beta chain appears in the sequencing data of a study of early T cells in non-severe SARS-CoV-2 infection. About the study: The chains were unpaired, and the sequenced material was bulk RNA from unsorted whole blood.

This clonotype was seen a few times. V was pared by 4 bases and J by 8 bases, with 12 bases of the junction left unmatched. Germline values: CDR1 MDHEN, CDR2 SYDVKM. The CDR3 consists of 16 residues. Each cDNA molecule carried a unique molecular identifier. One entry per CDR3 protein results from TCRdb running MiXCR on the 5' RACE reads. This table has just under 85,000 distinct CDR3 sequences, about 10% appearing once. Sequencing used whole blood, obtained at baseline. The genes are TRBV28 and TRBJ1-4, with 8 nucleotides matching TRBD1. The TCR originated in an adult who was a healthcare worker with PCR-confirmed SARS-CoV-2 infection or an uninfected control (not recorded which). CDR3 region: CASSSHGQGDPEKLFF. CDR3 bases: TGTGCCAGCAGTTCCCACGGACAGGGTGACCCAGAAAAACTGTTTTTT.